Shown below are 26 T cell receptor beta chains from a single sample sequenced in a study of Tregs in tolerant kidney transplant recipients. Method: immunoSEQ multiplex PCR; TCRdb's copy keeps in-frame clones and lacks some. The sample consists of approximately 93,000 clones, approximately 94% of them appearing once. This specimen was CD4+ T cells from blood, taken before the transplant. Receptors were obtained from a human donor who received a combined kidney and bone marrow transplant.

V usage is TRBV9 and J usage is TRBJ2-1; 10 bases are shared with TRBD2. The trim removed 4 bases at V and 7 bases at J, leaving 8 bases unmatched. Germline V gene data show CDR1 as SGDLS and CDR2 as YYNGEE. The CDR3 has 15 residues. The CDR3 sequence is CASSTPGLARNEQFF. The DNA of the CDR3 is TGTGCCAGCAGCACCCCGGGACTAGCGAGAAATGAGCAGTTCTTC.

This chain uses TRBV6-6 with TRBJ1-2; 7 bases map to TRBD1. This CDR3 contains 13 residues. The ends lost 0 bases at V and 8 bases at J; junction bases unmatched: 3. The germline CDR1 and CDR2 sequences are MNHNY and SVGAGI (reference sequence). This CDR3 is CASSYSTGSGYTF. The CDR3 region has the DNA TGTGCCAGCAGTTACTCGACAGGGAGCGGCTACACCTTC.

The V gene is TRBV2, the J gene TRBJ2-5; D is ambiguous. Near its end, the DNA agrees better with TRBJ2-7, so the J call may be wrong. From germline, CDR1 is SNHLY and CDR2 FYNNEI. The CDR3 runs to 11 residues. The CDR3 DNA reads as TGTGCCAGCGTCCTTAGCTACGAGCAGTACTTC. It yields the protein CASVLSYEQYF.

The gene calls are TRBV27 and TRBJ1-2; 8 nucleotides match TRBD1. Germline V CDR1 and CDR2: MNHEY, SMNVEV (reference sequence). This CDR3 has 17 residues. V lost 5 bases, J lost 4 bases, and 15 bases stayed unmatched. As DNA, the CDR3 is TGTGCCAGCAGTGTAGGGACAGGTAGGGGCTGGGTCTATGGCTACACCTTC. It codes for CASSVGTGRGWVYGYTF.

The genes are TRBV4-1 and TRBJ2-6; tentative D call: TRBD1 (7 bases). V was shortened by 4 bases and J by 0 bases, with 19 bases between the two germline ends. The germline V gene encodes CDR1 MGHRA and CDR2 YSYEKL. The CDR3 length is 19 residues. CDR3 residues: CASSLLQGGRYSGANVLTF. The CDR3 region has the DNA TGCGCCAGCAGCCTCCTCCAGGGGGGTCGCTACTCTGGGGCCAACGTCCTGACTTTC.

The CDR3 nucleotides are TGTGCCAGCAGTTTCCCAGATTCACCCCTCCACTTT. This gives the protein CASSFPDSPLHF. This chain links TRBV27 with TRBJ1-6, with unresolved D. The germline V gene encodes CDR1 MNHEY and CDR2 SMNVEV (reference sequence). V was shortened by 3 bases and J by 8 bases, with 5 bases between the two germline ends. The CDR3 runs to 12 residues.

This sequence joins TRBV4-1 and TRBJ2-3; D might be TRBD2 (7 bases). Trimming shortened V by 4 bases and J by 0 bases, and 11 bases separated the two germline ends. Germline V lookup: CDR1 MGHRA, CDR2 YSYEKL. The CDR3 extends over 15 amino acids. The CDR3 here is CASSPGGHSTDTQYF. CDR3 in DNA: TGCGCCAGCAGCCCGGGGGGACATAGCACAGATACGCAGTATTTT.

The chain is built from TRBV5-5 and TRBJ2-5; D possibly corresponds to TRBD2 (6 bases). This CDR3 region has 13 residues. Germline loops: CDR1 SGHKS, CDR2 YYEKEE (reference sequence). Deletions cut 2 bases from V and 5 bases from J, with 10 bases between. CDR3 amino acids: CASSLGGTETQYF. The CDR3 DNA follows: TGTGCCAGCAGCTTAGGCGGGACGGAGACCCAGTACTTC.

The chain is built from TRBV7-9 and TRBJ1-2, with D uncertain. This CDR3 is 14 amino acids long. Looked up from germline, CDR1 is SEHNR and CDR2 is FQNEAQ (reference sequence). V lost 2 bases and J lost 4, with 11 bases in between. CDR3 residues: CASSLSDGLYGYTF. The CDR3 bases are TGTGCCAGCAGCTTAAGCGACGGCCTCTATGGCTACACCTTC.

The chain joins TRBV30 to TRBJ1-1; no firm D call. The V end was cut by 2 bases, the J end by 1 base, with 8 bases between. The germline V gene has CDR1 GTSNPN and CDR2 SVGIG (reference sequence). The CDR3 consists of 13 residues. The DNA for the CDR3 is TGTGCCTGGAGTCCGGGATGGAACACTGAAGCTTTCTTT. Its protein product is CAWSPGWNTEAFF.

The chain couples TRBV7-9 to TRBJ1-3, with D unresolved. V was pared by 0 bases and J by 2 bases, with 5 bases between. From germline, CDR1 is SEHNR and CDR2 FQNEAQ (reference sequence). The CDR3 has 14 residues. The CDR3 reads CASSLAGAGNTIYF. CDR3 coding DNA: TGTGCCAGCAGCTTAGCCGGGGCTGGAAACACCATATATTTT.

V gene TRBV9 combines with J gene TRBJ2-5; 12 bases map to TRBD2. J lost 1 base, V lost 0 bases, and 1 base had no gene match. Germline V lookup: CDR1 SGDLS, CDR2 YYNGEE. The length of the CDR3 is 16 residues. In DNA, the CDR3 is TGTGCCAGCAGCGTAGGGACTAGCGGGGTCCAAGAGACCCAGTACTTC. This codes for CASSVGTSGVQETQYF.

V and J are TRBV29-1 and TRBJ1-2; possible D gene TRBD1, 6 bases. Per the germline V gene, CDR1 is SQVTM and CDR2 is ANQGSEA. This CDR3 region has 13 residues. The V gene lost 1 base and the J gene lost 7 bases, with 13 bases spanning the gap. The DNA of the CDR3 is TGCAGCGTTGAAGGGGGCAGGGGCCGTGGCTACACCTTC. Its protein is CSVEGGRGRGYTF.

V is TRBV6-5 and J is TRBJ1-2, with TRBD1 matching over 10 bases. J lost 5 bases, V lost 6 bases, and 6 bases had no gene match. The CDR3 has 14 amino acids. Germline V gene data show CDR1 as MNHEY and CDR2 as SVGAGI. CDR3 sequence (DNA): TGTGCCAGCAGAAGGACAGGGGGTTGGTATGGCTACACCTTC. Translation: CASRRTGGWYGYTF.

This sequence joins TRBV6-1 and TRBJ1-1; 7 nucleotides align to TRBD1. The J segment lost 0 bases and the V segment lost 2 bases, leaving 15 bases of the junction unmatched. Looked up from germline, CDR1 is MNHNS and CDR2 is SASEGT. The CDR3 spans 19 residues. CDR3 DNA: TGTGCCAGCAGTGAATCCAGGGGGTACGGGAAAAGAATGAACACTGAAGCTTTCTTT. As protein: CASSESRGYGKRMNTEAFF.

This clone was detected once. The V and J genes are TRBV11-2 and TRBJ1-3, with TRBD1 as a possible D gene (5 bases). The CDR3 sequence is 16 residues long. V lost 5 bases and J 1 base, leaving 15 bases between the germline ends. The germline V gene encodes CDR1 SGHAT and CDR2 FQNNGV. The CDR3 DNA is TGTGCCAGCAGCATTGACAGTCTGGCGTCTGGAAACACCATATATTTT. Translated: CASSIDSLASGNTIYF.

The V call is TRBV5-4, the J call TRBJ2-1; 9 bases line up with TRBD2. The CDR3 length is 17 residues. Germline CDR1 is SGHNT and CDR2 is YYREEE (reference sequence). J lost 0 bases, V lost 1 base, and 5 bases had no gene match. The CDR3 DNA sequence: TGTGCCAGCAGCTTGTTTGGACTAGCGAGCTCCTACAATGAGCAGTTCTTC. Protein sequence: CASSLFGLASSYNEQFF.

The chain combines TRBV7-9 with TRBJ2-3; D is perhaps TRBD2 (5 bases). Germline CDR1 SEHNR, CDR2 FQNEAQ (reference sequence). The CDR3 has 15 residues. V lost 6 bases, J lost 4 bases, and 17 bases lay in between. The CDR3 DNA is TGTGCCAGCAGGTTAACTAGTGGAGGTGCAGATACGCAGTATTTT. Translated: CASRLTSGGADTQYF.

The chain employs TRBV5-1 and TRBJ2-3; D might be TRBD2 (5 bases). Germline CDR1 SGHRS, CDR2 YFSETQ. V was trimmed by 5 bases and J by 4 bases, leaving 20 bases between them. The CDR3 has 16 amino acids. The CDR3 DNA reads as TGCGCCAGCAGTCGGTTCGAGGGCAGTAGCCCAGATACGCAGTATTTT. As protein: CASSRFEGSSPDTQYF.

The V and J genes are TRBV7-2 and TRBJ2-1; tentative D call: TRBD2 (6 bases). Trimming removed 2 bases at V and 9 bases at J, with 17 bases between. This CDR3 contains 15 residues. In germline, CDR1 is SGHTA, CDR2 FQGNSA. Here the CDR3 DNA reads TGTGCCAGCAGCTTAAAGGGCGGGGCCCTGTTTGAGCAGTTCTTC. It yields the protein CASSLKGGALFEQFF.

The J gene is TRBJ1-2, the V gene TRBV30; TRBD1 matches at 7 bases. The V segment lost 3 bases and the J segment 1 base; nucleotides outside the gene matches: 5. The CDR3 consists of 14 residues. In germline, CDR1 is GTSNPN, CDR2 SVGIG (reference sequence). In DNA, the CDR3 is TGTGCCTGGAGACCGGGACAGAATAACTATGGCTACACCTTC. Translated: CAWRPGQNNYGYTF.

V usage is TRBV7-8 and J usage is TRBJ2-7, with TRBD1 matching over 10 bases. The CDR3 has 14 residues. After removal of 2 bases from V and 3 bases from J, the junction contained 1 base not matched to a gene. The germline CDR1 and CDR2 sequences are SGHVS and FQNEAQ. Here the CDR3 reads CASSLRDRGYEQYF. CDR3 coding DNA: TGTGCCAGCAGCTTAAGGGACAGGGGCTACGAGCAGTACTTC.

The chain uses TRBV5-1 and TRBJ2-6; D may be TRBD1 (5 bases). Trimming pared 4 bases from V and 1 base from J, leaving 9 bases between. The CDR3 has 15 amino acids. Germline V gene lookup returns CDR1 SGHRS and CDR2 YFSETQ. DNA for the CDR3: TGCGCCAGCAGCGCGCAGGGTTCTGGGGCCAACGTCCTGACTTTC. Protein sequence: CASSAQGSGANVLTF.

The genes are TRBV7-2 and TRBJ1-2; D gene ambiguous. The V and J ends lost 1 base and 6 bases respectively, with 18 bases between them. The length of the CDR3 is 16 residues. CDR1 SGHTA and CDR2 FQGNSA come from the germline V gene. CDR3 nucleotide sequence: TGTGCCAGCAGCTTAGACCCTGGATTCAGGAAAAATGGCTACACCTTC. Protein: CASSLDPGFRKNGYTF.

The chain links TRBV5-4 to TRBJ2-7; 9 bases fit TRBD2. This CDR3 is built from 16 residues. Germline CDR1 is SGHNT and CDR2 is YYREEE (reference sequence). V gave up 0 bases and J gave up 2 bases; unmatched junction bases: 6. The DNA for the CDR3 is TGTGCCAGCAGCTTGGATTCGGGACTAGCAACCTACGAGCAGTACTTC. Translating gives CASSLDSGLATYEQYF. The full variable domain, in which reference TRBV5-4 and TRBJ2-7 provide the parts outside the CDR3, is ETGVTQSPTHLIKTRGQQVTLRCSSQSGHNTVSWYQQALGQGPQFIFQYYREEENGRGNFPPRFSGLQFPNYSSELNVNALELDDSALYLCASSLDSGLATYEQYFGPGTRLTVT.

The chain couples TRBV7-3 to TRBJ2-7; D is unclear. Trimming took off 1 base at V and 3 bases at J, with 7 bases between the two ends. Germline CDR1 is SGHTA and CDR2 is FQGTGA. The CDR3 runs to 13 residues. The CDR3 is CASSLSGGYEQYF. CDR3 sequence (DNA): TGTGCCAGCAGCTTAAGTGGCGGCTACGAGCAGTACTTC.